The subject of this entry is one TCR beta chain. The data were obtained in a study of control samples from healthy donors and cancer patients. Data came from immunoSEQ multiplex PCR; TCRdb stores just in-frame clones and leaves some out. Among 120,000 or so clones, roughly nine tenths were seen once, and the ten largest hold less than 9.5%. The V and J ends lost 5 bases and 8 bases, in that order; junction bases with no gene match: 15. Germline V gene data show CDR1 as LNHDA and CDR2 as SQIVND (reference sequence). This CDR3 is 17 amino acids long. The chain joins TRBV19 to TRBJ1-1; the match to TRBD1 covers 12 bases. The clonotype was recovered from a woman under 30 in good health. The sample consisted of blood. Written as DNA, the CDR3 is TGTGCCAGTAGTCCCACCGGGACAGGGGGCCCCCGGGGGGAAGCTTTCTTT. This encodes CASSPTGTGGPRGEAFF.